Below are 18 T cell receptor beta chains sequenced from a single sample in a study of blood T cell repertoires in COVID-19. Profiled with immunoSEQ multiplex PCR; TCRdb holds only in-frame clones, not every one. This sample has nearly 50,000 clones, with over 70% found just once. The sequencing input was peripheral blood. The receptors were sampled from a woman aged 80 or older with COVID-19, enrolled during active disease.

The J gene is TRBJ1-5, the V gene TRBV29-1, with D tentatively TRBD1 (5 bases). This CDR3 region has 14 residues. Looked up from germline, CDR1 is SQVTM and CDR2 is ANQGSEA. V was clipped by 6 bases and J by 2 bases, with 14 bases between them. The CDR3 sequence: CSVMTASGNQPQHF. Here the CDR3 DNA reads TGCAGCGTCATGACAGCTTCGGGCAATCAGCCCCAGCATTTT.

V is TRBV30 and J is TRBJ1-2, with 7 bases aligning to TRBD1. This CDR3 region has 11 residues. Looked up from germline, CDR1 is GTSNPN and CDR2 is SVGIG (reference sequence). V lost 6 bases and J lost 7; bases outside the gene matches: 5. The DNA for the CDR3 is TGTGCCTGCAAAACAGGGGTTGGCTACACCTTC. Translated, it gives CACKTGVGYTF.

The chain employs TRBV28 and TRBJ1-5; 9 positions agree with TRBD1. The germline V gene has CDR1 MDHEN and CDR2 SYDVKM. The CDR3 sequence is 17 residues long. The V segment lost 6 bases and the J segment 3 bases; nucleotides outside the gene matches: 12. CDR3 sequence reads: CASRTGGGKGNNQPQHF. CDR3 coding DNA: TGTGCCAGCAGAACAGGGGGCGGGAAAGGAAACAATCAGCCCCAGCATTTT.

CDR3: CAWSVLVGDFTLNTEAFF. The CDR3, as DNA: TGTGCCTGGAGTGTCTTAGTGGGGGACTTTACACTGAACACTGAAGCTTTCTTT. The chain links TRBV30 to TRBJ1-1, with D maybe TRBD1 (5 bases). The germline CDR1 and CDR2 sequences are GTSNPN and SVGIG (reference sequence). This CDR3 spans 18 amino acids. Trimming took off 0 bases at V and 0 bases at J, with 20 bases between the two ends.

The genes are TRBV25-1 and TRBJ1-1, with a tentative D call TRBD1 (6 bases). The CDR3 runs to 13 residues. Trimming removed 6 bases from V and 6 bases from J, with 14 bases in between. From germline, CDR1 is MGHDK and CDR2 SYGVNS. The CDR3 bases are TGTGCCAGCAGCTTAACAGGGATTGCTGAAGCTTTCTTT. This gives the protein CASSLTGIAEAFF. Complete variable domain (other parts from reference TRBV25-1 and TRBJ1-1): EADIYQTPRYLVIGTGKKITLECSQTMGHDKMYWYQQDPGMELHLIHYSYGVNSTEKGDLSSESTVSRIRTEHFPLTLESARPSHTSQYLCASSLTGIAEAFFGQGTRLTVV.

The sample holds a few counts of this clone. CDR3 sequence reads: CASSFWLEVNIQYF. The CDR3, as DNA: TGTGCCAGCAGCTTCTGGCTAGAAGTAAACATTCAGTACTTC. The chain recombines TRBV7-9 with TRBJ2-4, with D hard to call. V was shortened by 3 bases and J by 6 bases, with 12 bases between the two germline ends. Germline CDR1 SEHNR, CDR2 FQNEAQ (reference sequence). The CDR3 runs 14 residues.

The chain employs TRBV6-5 and TRBJ2-7, with D possibly TRBD2 on 6 matching bases. The CDR3 has 15 residues. Germline V lookup: CDR1 MNHEY, CDR2 SVGAGI. Between the trimmed V and J ends, which lost 10 bases and 2 bases, there was a span of 21 bases. The CDR3 region has the DNA TGTGCCACCACCCTTGGAGGGGCGCGAACCTACGAGCAGTACTTC. Residues: CATTLGGARTYEQYF.

The rearrangement joins TRBV6-5 to TRBJ1-2; D might be TRBD1 (5 bases). The V gene lost 7 bases and the J gene lost 0 bases, with 15 bases spanning the gap. The germline CDR1 and CDR2 sequences are MNHEY and SVGAGI. This CDR3 is built from 15 residues. The CDR3 bases are TGTGCCAGCACCCTAAGGGGAAGTGCTAACTATGGCTACACCTTC. Its translation is CASTLRGSANYGYTF.

The genes are TRBV7-9 and TRBJ2-5; TRBD1 agrees at 7 bases. The CDR3 totals 14 residues. Germline V CDR1 and CDR2: SEHNR, FQNEAQ (reference sequence). V dropped 4 bases and J dropped 2; count of bases not matched to a gene: 4. In DNA form, the CDR3 reads TGTGCCAGCAGCTCCCCGACAGGGCAAGAGACCCAGTACTTC. Translation gives CASSSPTGQETQYF. The whole variable domain, filled in from reference TRBV7-9 and TRBJ2-5, reads DTGVSQNPRHKITKRGQNVTFRCDPISEHNRLYWYRQTLGQGPEFLTYFQNEAQLEKSRLLSDRFSAERPKGSFSTLEIQRTEQGDSAMYLCASSSPTGQETQYFGPGTRLLVL.

The rearrangement uses TRBV2 and TRBJ2-3; unclear D gene. V gave up 5 bases and J gave up 2 bases, with 8 bases separating them. CDR3 length equals 13 residues. Germline CDR1 reads SNHLY; CDR2 reads FYNNEI. The CDR3 region is CASSPGHTDTQYF. CDR3 bases: TGTGCCAGCAGTCCGGGTCACACAGATACGCAGTATTTT.

The V and J genes are TRBV28 and TRBJ1-4; D perhaps matches TRBD1 (6 bases). V shed 7 bases and J shed 7 bases, with 16 bases lying between them. Looked up from germline, CDR1 is MDHEN and CDR2 is SYDVKM. The CDR3 consists of 14 residues. The CDR3 DNA reads as TGTGCCAGCAATATAGGGGGTTCGGGTGAAAAACTGTTTTTT. As protein: CASNIGGSGEKLFF.

The table lists this clone with a count of one. The V and J genes are TRBV5-4 and TRBJ2-5, with TRBD1 identical over 7 bases. The V and J ends lost 4 bases and 9 bases, in that order; junction bases with no gene match: 6. Germline-derived CDR1 and CDR2 are SGHNT and YYREEE (reference sequence). The length of the CDR3 is 12 residues. CDR3 sequence: CASSGPQGAQYF. In DNA form, the CDR3 reads TGTGCCAGCAGCGGGCCTCAGGGGGCCCAGTACTTC.

The J gene is TRBJ1-2, the V gene TRBV28; 8 bases are a match to TRBD1. CDR3 length: 15 residues. V trimming: 4 bases; J trimming: 4 bases; junction bases outside the gene matches: 8. CDR1 is MDHEN, CDR2 SYDVKM, per germline. The CDR3, as DNA: TGTGCCAGCAGTTCTCCGGACAGGGCTTCCTATGGCTACACCTTC. Its protein is CASSSPDRASYGYTF.

This clone was seen only once. The chain carries TRBV7-9 and TRBJ1-1; 7 nucleotides agree with TRBD1. After removal of 5 bases from V and 1 base from J, the junction contained 10 bases not matched to a gene. CDR3 length: 16 amino acids. The germline gives CDR1 SEHNR, CDR2 FQNEAQ (reference sequence). The chain's CDR3 is CASSDPTGTRNTEAFF. The CDR3 DNA sequence: TGTGCCAGCAGCGATCCGACAGGGACAAGGAACACTGAAGCTTTCTTT.

The chain has TRBV6-5 and TRBJ2-3, with TRBD2 matching over 10 bases. Germline CDR1 MNHEY, CDR2 SVGAGI. The V gene end was trimmed by 7 bases and the J gene end by 3 bases; junction bases not matched to a gene: 7. This CDR3 has 15 residues. This CDR3 is CASTLAGGHTDTQYF. The CDR3, as DNA: TGTGCCAGCACTTTAGCGGGGGGCCATACAGATACGCAGTATTTT.

The V call is TRBV18, the J call TRBJ2-1; 7 bases are a match to TRBD2. The germline V gene encodes CDR1 KGHSH and CDR2 LQKENI. Trimming cost V 3 bases and J 9 bases; bases outside gene matches: 8. CDR3 length: 14 residues. Written as DNA, the CDR3 is TGTGCCAGCTCACCCCCAGCGGGGTACGGTGAGCAGTTCTTC. It encodes CASSPPAGYGEQFF.

The V call is TRBV24-1, the J call TRBJ1-5, with 7 bases that match TRBD1. This CDR3 region has 14 residues. V gave up 6 bases and J gave up 4 bases; unmatched junction bases: 5. CDR1 and CDR2 from the germline V gene are KGHDR and SFDVKD. The CDR3 protein is CATSIGQANQPQHF. The CDR3 DNA reads as TGTGCCACCAGTATCGGACAGGCAAATCAGCCCCAGCATTTT.

The V call is TRBV28, the J call TRBJ2-7; maybe TRBD2 (6 bases). The germline V and J ends were trimmed by 7 bases and 4 bases, with 14 bases remaining between them. The length of the CDR3 is 13 residues. CDR1 is MDHEN, CDR2 SYDVKM, per germline. The CDR3 sequence is CASTGGGLYEQYF. CDR3 DNA: TGTGCCAGCACAGGAGGAGGGTTATACGAGCAGTACTTC.